Each of the 17 T cell receptor beta chains below was sequenced from the same sample in a study of OX40 agonist ivuxolimab in advanced cancers. Libraries came from the immunoSEQ multiplex PCR assay. Here the immuneACCESS table is served through TCRdb, limited to in-frame sequences with V and J called. Missing clones are a known gap in these copies; in checked studies unresolved V genes cover under half, and the rest lacks a known reason. The sample includes approximately 79,000 clones, with nearly 95% observed a single time. The ten largest clones capture just over 20% of the sample. Specimen: CD4+ or CD8+ T cells sorted from blood, collected in a trial of the OX40 agonist ivuxolimab. The receptor source for this set is an adult with an advanced solid tumor such as melanoma, head and neck, liver or kidney cancer.

The V gene is TRBV7-6, the J gene TRBJ2-2; D possibly corresponds to TRBD2 (5 bases). The germline V gene has CDR1 SGHVS and CDR2 FNYEAQ. The length of the CDR3 is 14 residues. V lost 7 bases and J lost 3, with 12 bases in between. CDR3 sequence reads: CASNRPGYTGELFF. The CDR3 nucleotides are TGTGCCAGCAACCGTCCGGGATACACCGGGGAGCTGTTTTTT. Full variable domain (remainder filled in from reference TRBV7-6 and TRBJ2-2): GAGVSQSPRYKVTKRGQDVALRCDPISGHVSLYWYRQALGQGPEFLTYFNYEAQQDKSGLPNDRFSAERPEGSISTLTIQRTEQRDSAMYRCASNRPGYTGELFFGEGSRLTVL.

The genes are TRBV27 and TRBJ2-7, with D uncertain. Trimming left V 3 bases short and J 0 bases short, with 9 bases between. CDR3 length equals 14 residues. CDR1 and CDR2 from the germline V gene are MNHEY and SMNVEV (reference sequence). CDR3 sequence (DNA): TGTGCCAGCAGTTTCGCGAGGAGCTCCTACGAGCAGTACTTC. Protein: CASSFARSSYEQYF.

V gene TRBV7-3 combines with J gene TRBJ2-1, with 8 bases matching TRBD2. This CDR3 contains 17 residues. Unmatched junction bases numbered 9, after V lost 1 base and J lost 4 bases. Germline V gives CDR1 SGHTA, CDR2 FQGTGA. The DNA of the CDR3 is TGTGCCAGCAGCTTAAGCAGTGTACTAGCGGTATACAATGAGCAGTTCTTC. This encodes CASSLSSVLAVYNEQFF.

This clone has just one count. The chain carries TRBV29-1 and TRBJ1-3; 7 nucleotides align to TRBD1. Trimming at V came to 4 bases and at J to 2 bases, leaving 8 bases not matched to a gene. CDR1 and CDR2 (germline): SQVTM, ANQGSEA. CDR3 size: 15 residues. The CDR3 here is CSVAGWQGAGNTIYF. DNA for the CDR3: TGCAGCGTTGCTGGGTGGCAGGGGGCTGGAAACACCATATATTTT.

This clone was observed a handful of times. The chain combines TRBV18 with TRBJ1-1; D uncertain. The CDR3 length is 15 residues. Germline CDR1 reads KGHSH; CDR2 reads LQKENI. Trimming shortened V by 0 bases and J by 1 base, and 9 bases separated the two germline ends. CDR3 amino acids: CASSPPESPNTEAFF. The CDR3, as DNA: TGTGCCAGCTCACCACCCGAATCGCCGAACACTGAAGCTTTCTTT.

This chain links TRBV6-5 with TRBJ2-5, with TRBD1 matching over 9 bases. In germline, CDR1 is MNHEY, CDR2 SVGAGI. The CDR3 totals 14 residues. V lost 6 bases to trimming and J lost 5 bases; unmatched junction nucleotides: 7. CDR3 loop: CASSKGQGLETQYF. For the CDR3, the DNA is TGTGCCAGCAGCAAGGGACAGGGCCTGGAGACCCAGTACTTC.

The rearrangement uses TRBV10-3 and TRBJ1-2; 9 bases match TRBD1. The V and J ends lost 6 bases and 4 bases, in that order; junction bases with no gene match: 6. Germline loops: CDR1 ENHRY, CDR2 SYGVKD. The CDR3 runs 14 residues. CDR3 DNA: TGTGCCATCAGCCACAGGGGGCGCACCTATGGCTACACCTTC. This codes for CAISHRGRTYGYTF.

The gene calls are TRBV14 and TRBJ1-2, with D possibly TRBD1 on 6 matching bases. Deletions cut 4 bases from V and 8 bases from J, with 20 bases between. CDR3 length equals 15 residues. Germline CDR1 SGHDN, CDR2 FVKESK. CDR3 protein: CASSPTANRDRGYTF. As DNA, the CDR3 is TGTGCCAGCAGCCCGACGGCTAACAGGGATCGAGGCTACACCTTC.

This clone was picked up a small number of times. The chain combines TRBV19 with TRBJ1-1; D is possibly TRBD1 (5 bases). The CDR3 spans 14 residues. Looked up from germline, CDR1 is LNHDA and CDR2 is SQIVND (reference sequence). Trimming took off 3 bases at V and 11 bases at J, with 19 bases between the two ends. Here the CDR3 DNA reads TGTGCCAGTAGTATGGGACTGGACCTTGAGGACGCTTTCTTT. The encoded protein is CASSMGLDLEDAFF.

This clone appeared a single time. This chain connects TRBV7-9 to TRBJ1-3; no reliable D call. The CDR3 runs to 14 residues. Germline V gene data show CDR1 as SEHNR and CDR2 as FQNEAQ (reference sequence). Deletions cut 4 bases from V and 4 bases from J, with 11 bases between. The CDR3 sequence is CASSSLDSGNTIYF. The CDR3 nucleotides read TGTGCCAGCAGCTCATTGGATTCGGGAAACACCATATATTTT.

The rearrangement joins TRBV29-1 to TRBJ2-1; D may correspond to TRBD1 or TRBD2 (5 bases each). The CDR3 length is 15 residues. Trimming removed 0 bases from V and 6 bases from J, with 15 bases in between. Per germline, CDR1 SQVTM and CDR2 ANQGSEA. CDR3 sequence: CSVEDPGGWSNEQFF. The CDR3, as DNA: TGCAGCGTTGAAGATCCTGGGGGTTGGTCCAATGAGCAGTTCTTC.

This clone has a single count. V is TRBV7-9 and J is TRBJ1-2, with 8 bases fitting TRBD1. The CDR3 has 17 amino acids. J was trimmed by 14 bases and V by 5 bases; bases with no gene match: 25. CDR1 SEHNR and CDR2 FQNEAQ come from the germline V gene (reference sequence). The CDR3: CASSDRYPSLRDRSKTF. Written as DNA, the CDR3 is TGTGCCAGCAGCGATAGATACCCGTCCCTACGGGACAGGAGTAAGACCTTC.

The CDR3 loop is CASSQGTDSGNTIYF. CDR3 nucleotide sequence: TGTGCCAGCAGTCAGGGGACCGACTCTGGAAACACCATATATTTT. The chain carries TRBV7-3 and TRBJ1-3; D may be TRBD1 (6 bases). The V gene's germline CDR1 is SGHTA and CDR2 FQGTGA. The CDR3 loop spans 15 amino acids. V lost 6 bases and J lost 0, with 12 bases in between.

This rearrangement joins TRBV6-4 to TRBJ1-5, with D hard to call. Germline loops: CDR1 MRHNA, CDR2 SNTAGT. The CDR3 is 15 residues long. The V gene lost 2 bases and the J gene lost 6 bases, with 14 bases spanning the gap. CDR3 sequence: CASSDVVLVGQPQHF. The CDR3 DNA reads TGTGCCAGCAGTGACGTGGTATTGGTGGGTCAGCCCCAGCATTTT.

The V and J genes are TRBV29-1 and TRBJ1-1; D not resolved. CDR3 size: 10 residues. The germline CDR1 and CDR2 sequences are SQVTM and ANQGSEA. V gave up 4 bases and J gave up 7 bases, with 7 bases separating them. Written as DNA, the CDR3 is TGCAGCGTTGCGGGATTTGAAGCTTTCTTT. This translates into CSVAGFEAFF.

This CDR3 is CASSLSNTGELFF. As DNA, the CDR3 is TGTGCCAGCAGTTTATCGAACACCGGGGAGCTGTTTTTT. The J gene is TRBJ2-2, the V gene TRBV27, with D unresolved. Germline values: CDR1 MNHEY, CDR2 SMNVEV (reference sequence). The V gene lost 0 bases and the J gene lost 1 base, with 0 bases spanning the gap. The CDR3 loop spans 13 amino acids.

J is TRBJ2-7 and V is TRBV5-6, with 9 bases that match TRBD1. Trimming at V came to 0 bases and at J to 4 bases, leaving 5 bases not matched to a gene. The V gene's germline CDR1 is SGHDT and CDR2 YYEEEE. The CDR3 runs to 15 residues. The CDR3 nucleotides read TGTGCCAGCAGCTTGGGAGGGACAGGGATGTACGAGCAGTACTTC. Residues: CASSLGGTGMYEQYF.